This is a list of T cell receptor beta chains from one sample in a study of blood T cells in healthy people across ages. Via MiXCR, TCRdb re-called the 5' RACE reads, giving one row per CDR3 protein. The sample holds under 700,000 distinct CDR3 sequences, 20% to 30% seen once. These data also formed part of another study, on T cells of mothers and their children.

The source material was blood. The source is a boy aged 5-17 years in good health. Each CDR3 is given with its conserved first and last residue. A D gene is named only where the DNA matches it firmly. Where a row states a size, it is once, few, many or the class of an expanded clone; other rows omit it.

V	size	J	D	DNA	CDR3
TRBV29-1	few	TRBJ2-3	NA	TGCAGCGTTGGGGTAGGGAACGACCTCGTAGATACGCAGTATTTT	CSVGVGNDLVDTQYF
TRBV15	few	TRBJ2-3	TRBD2	TGTGCCACCAGCAGTGATAAAGCGGGGCCGAGCACAGATACGCAGTATTTT	CATSSDKAGPSTDTQYF
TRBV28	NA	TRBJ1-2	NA	TGTGCCAGCAGGGAGGGGACGGGAATCTATGGCTACACCTTC	CASREGTGIYGYTF
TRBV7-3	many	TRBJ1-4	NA	TGTGCCAGCAGCTTAGAGTTGACAGCGGCGTGTGAAAAACTGTTTTTT	CASSLELTAACEKLFF
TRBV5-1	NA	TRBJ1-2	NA	TGCGCCAGCAGCTTGGAGAGGGAAGGGGATGGCTACACCTTC	CASSLEREGDGYTF
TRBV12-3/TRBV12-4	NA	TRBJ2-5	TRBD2	TGTGCCAGCAGTTTGGGTCTACTAGCGGCCCAAGAGACCCAGTACTTC	CASSLGLLAAQETQYF
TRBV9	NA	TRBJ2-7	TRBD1	TGTGCCAGCAGCGTAGCCGGGACAGGGGGCCACGAGCAGTACTTC	CASSVAGTGGHEQYF
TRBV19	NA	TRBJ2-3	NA	TGTGCCAGTAGTATGCAGGACTTAAGCACAGATACGCAGTATTTT	CASSMQDLSTDTQYF
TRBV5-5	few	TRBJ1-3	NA	TGTGCCAGCAGCCACCAGGAAGGAAACACCATATATTTT	CASSHQEGNTIYF
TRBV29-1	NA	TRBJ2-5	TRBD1	TGCAGCGTTGAGGTCCGGGACAGGGGGCTGGGGGAGCAGTACTTC	CSVEVRDRGLGEQYF
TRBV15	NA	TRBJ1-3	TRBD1	TGTGCCACCAGCAGGGACAGGGGCTCGGGAAACACCATATATTTT	CATSRDRGSGNTIYF
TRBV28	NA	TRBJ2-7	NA	TGTGCCAGCAGTTTAGCGTTAACGTCCCACGAGCAGTACTTC	CASSLALTSHEQYF
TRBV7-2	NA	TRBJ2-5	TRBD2	TGTGCCAGCAGCATACTAGCGGGAGGCCGAGAGACCCAGTACTTC	CASSILAGGRETQYF
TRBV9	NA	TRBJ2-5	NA	TGTGCCAGCAACGACCCACGGGAGACCCAGTACTTC	CASNDPRETQYF
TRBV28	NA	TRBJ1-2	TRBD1	TGTGCCAGCAGTTTATCCCCCGACAGGGGCCTCTATGGCTACACCTTC	CASSLSPDRGLYGYTF
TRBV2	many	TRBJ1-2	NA	TGTGCCAGCAGTGGGCGAAACTATGGCTACACCTTC	CASSGRNYGYTF
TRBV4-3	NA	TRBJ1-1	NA	TGCGCCAGCAGCCAAGAAGTTAGTCGGGTAGAGGGCACTGAAGCTTTCTTT	CASSQEVSRVEGTEAFF
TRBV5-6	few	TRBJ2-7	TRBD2	TGTGCCAGCAGTCCCTACCCTAGCGGGCCCCTGAGGACCTACGAGCAGTACTTC	CASSPYPSGPLRTYEQYF
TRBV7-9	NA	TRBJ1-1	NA	TGTGCCAGCAGCTCGCTGAGGACTGAAGCTTTCTTT	CASSSLRTEAFF
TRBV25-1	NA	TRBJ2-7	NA	TGTGCCAGCAGTGATCCGGGACAACAACTCTACGAGCAGTACTTC	CASSDPGQQLYEQYF
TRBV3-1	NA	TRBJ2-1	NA	TGTGCCAGCAGCCCCCCACTAGGCACCGAGCAGTTCTTC	CASSPPLGTEQFF
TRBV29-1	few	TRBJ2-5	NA	TGCAGCGTTGTGCCTCAGGGGCGACAAGAGACCCAGTACTTC	CSVVPQGRQETQYF
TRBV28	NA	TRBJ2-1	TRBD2	TGTGCCAGCAGGCCGGGACTAGCAGTCTATGAGCAGTTCTTC	CASRPGLAVYEQFF
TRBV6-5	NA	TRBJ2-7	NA	TGTGCCAGCAGTTACTCGACGGGGACGGGTGAGCAGTACTTC	CASSYSTGTGEQYF
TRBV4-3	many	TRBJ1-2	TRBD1	TGTGCCAGCAGTCAGGACAGGGGCTATGGCTACACCTTC	CASSQDRGYGYTF
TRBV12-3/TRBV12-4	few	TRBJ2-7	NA	TGTGCCAGCAGTGGGGGCGGCCCCTCCTACGAGCAGTACTTC	CASSGGGPSYEQYF
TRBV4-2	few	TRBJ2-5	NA	TGTGCCAGCAGCCAAGATAGGCGAGAGTCCGGGGCCTACTTC	CASSQDRRESGAYF
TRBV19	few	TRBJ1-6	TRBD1	TGTGCCAGTAGTATGGGCGACAGGGGGCCCTCACCCCTCCACTTT	CASSMGDRGPSPLHF
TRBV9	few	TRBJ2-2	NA	TGTGCCAGCAGCCTATCGGAGGGCCACACCGGGGAGCTGTTTTTT	CASSLSEGHTGELFF
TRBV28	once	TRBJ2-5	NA	TGTGCCAGCAGTTGGGGGCTAGGAGAGACCCAGTACTTC	CASSWGLGETQYF
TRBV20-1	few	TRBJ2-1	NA	TGCAGTGCTAGAGTTGAGGGAAGCGGCCAAGAGACCCAGTGCTTC	CSARVEGSGQETQCF
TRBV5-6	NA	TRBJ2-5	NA	TGTGCCAGCAGCTTGGGACAGGGAGGTCTAGCGGCGTACCAAGAGACCCAGTACTTC	CASSLGQGGLAAYQETQYF
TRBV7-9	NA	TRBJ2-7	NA	TGTGCCAGCAGATCCCCCGGGCCCGATTTCGATGAGCAGTACTTC	CASRSPGPDFDEQYF
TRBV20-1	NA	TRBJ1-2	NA	TGCAGTGCTTTAAAACAGGATAGCGAGGGCTACACCTTC	CSALKQDSEGYTF
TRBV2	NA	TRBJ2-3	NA	TGTGCCAGCAGGATGGAGATCACCCTCACAGATACGCAGTATTTT	CASRMEITLTDTQYF
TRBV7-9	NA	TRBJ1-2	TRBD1	TGTGCCAGCAGCGAACGGGACAGCCCTAACTATGGCTACACCTTC	CASSERDSPNYGYTF
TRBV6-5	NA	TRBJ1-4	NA	TGTGCCAGCAGTTACTCGATACAGATGAATGAAAAACTGTTTTTT	CASSYSIQMNEKLFF
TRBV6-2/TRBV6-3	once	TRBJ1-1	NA	TGTGCCAGCATCGGAAGGGGGTTCACTGAAGCTTTCTTT	CASIGRGFTEAFF
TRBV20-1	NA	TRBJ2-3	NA	TGCAGTGCAGGACAGATAGATACGCAGTATTTT	CSAGQIDTQYF
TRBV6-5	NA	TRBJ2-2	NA	TGTGCCGGCAGTTCCAAAACAGGGCCCGGGGAGCTGTTTTTT	CAGSSKTGPGELFF
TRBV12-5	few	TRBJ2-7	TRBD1	TGTGCTAGTGGTTTCCTAGCCCCCCACCGGGACAGGCACTACGAGCAGTACTTC	CASGFLAPHRDRHYEQYF
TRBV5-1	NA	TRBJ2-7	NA	TGCGCCAGCAGCTTGACAGGTTTAAGCGAGCAGTACTTC	CASSLTGLSEQYF